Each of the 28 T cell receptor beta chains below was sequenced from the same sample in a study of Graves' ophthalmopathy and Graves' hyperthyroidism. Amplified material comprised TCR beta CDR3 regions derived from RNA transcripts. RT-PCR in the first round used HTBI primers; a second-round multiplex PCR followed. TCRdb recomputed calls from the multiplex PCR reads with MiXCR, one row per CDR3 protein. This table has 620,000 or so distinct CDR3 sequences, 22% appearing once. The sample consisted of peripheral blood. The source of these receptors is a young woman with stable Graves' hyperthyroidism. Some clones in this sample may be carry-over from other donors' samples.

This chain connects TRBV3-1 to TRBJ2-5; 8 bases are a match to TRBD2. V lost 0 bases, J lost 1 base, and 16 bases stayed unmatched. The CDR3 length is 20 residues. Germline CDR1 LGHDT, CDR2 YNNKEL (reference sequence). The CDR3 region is CASSQDSAGVNYMIQETQYF. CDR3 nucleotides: TGTGCCAGCAGCCAAGATTCAGCGGGGGTGAACTATATGATCCAAGAGACCCAGTACTTC.

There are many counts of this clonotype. CDR3 DNA: TGCGCCAGCAGCCAAGAGTTAGGCGGGGCAGGGATCATACAGTACTTC. It yields the protein CASSQELGGAGIIQYF. V is TRBV4-1 and J is TRBJ2-7; tentative D call: TRBD2 (6 bases). Germline CDR1 reads MGHRA; CDR2 reads YSYEKL. This CDR3 has 16 amino acids. V was shortened by 0 bases and J by 10 bases, with 22 bases between the two germline ends.

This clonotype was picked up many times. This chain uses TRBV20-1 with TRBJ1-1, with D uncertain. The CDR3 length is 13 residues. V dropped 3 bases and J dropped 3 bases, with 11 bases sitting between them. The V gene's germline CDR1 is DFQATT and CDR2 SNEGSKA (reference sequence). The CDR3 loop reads CSASQDPDTEAFF. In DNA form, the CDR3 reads TGCAGTGCTAGCCAGGATCCGGACACTGAAGCTTTCTTT.

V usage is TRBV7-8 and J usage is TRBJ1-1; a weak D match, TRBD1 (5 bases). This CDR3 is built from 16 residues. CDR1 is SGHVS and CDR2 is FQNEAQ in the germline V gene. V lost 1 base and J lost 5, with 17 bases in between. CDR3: CASSLERGSIRTEAFF. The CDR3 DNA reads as TGTGCCAGCAGCTTAGAAAGGGGCTCCATAAGGACTGAAGCTTTCTTT.

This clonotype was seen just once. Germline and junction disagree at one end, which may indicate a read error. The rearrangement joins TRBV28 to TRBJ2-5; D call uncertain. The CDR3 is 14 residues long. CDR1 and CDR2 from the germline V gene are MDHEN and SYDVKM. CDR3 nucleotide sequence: TGTGCCAGCAGTTTATGGGAAACGCAAGTGACCCAGTACTTC. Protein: CASSLWETQVTQYF.

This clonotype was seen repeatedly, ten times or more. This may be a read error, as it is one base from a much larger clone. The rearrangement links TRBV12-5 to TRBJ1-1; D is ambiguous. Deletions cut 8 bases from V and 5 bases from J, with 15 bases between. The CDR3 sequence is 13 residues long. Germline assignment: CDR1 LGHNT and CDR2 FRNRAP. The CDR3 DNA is TGTGCTAGTAGTCCCCTAGATGGGACTGAAGCTTTCTTT. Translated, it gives CASSPLDGTEAFF. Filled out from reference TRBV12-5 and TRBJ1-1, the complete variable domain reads DARVTQTPRHKVTEMGQEVTMRCQPILGHNTVFWYRQTMMQGLELLAYFRNRAPLDDSGMPKDRFSAEMPDATLATLKIQPSEPRDSAVYFCASSPLDGTEAFFGQGTRLTVV.

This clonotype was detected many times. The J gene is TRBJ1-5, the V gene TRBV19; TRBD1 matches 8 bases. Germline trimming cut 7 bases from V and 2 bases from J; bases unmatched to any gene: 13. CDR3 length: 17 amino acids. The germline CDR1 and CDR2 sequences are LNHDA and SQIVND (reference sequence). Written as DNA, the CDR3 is TGTGCCAGTACGGGGGACAGGCAACTCCGGGGCAATCAGCCCCAGCATTTT. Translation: CASTGDRQLRGNQPQHF.

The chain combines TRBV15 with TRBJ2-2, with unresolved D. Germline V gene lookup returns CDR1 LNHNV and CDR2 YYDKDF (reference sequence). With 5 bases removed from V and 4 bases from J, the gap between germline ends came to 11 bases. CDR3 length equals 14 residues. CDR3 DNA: TGTGCCACCAGCGAGATGGGTCCCACCGGGGAGCTGTTTTTT. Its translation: CATSEMGPTGELFF.

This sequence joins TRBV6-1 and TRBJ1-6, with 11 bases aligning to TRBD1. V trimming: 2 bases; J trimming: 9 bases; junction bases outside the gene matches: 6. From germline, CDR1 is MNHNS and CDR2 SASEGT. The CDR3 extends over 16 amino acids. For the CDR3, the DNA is TGTGCCAGCAGTGAAAACCCCGGGACAGGGGGTTCACCCCTCCACTTT. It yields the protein CASSENPGTGGSPLHF.

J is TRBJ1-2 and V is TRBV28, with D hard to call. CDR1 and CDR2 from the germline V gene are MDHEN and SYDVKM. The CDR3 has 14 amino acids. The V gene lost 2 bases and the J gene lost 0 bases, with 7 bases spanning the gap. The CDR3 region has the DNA TGTGCCAGCAGTTTAGTCGGCTCTAACTATGGCTACACCTTC. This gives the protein CASSLVGSNYGYTF.

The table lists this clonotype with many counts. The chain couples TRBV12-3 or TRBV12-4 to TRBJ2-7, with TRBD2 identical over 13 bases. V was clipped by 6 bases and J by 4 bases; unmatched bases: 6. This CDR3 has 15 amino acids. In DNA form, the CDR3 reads TGTGCCAGCAGCCGGGGGACTAGCGGGGAATACGAGCAGTACTTC. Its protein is CASSRGTSGEYEQYF.

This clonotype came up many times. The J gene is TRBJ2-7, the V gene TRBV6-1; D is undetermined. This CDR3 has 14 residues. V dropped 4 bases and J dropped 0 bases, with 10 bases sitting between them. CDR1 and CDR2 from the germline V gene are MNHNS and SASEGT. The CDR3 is CASSGSATSYEQYF. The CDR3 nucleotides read TGTGCCAGCAGTGGGTCAGCGACCTCCTACGAGCAGTACTTC.

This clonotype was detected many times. DNA of the CDR3: TGTGCCAGCAGCACCCTAGCCCTTAATACCTACGAGCAGTACTTC. It encodes CASSTLALNTYEQYF. This chain links TRBV7-8 with TRBJ2-7; weak D call: TRBD2 (5 bases). Germline CDR1 SGHVS, CDR2 FQNEAQ. This CDR3 contains 15 residues. V was cut by 5 bases and J by 2 bases, with 16 bases left in between. Filled out from reference TRBV7-8 and TRBJ2-7, the complete variable domain reads GAGVSQSPRYKVAKRGQDVALRCDPISGHVSLFWYQQALGQGPEFLTYFQNEAQLDKSGLPSDRFFAERPEGSVSTLKIQRTQQEDSAVYLCASSTLALNTYEQYFGPGTRLTVT.

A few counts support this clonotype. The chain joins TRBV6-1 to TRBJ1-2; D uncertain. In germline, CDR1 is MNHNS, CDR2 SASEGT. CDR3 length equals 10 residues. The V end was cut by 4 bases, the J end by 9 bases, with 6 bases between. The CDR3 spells CASSGMRYTF. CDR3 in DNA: TGTGCCAGCAGTGGTATGCGCTACACCTTC.

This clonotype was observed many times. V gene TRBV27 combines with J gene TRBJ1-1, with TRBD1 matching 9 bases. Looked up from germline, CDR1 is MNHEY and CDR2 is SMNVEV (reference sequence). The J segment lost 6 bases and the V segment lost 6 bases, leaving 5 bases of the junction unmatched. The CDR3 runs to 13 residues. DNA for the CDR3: TGTGCCAGCAGGGGACAGGGAAGCGCTGAAGCTTTCTTT. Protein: CASRGQGSAEAFF.

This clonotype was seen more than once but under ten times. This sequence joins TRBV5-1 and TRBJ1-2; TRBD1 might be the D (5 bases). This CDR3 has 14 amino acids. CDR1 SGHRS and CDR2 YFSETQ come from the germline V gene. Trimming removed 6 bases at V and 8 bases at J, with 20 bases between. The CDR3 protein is CASTSGTAVGGYTF. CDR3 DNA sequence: TGCGCCAGCACTTCTGGGACCGCGGTTGGGGGCTACACCTTC.

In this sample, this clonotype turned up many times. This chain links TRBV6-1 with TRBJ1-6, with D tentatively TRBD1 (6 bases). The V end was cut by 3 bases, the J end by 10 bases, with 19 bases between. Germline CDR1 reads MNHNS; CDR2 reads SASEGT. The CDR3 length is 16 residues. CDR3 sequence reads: CASSDGGQTIVSPLHF. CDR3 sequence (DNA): TGTGCCAGCAGTGACGGCGGACAGACGATTGTATCACCCCTCCACTTT.

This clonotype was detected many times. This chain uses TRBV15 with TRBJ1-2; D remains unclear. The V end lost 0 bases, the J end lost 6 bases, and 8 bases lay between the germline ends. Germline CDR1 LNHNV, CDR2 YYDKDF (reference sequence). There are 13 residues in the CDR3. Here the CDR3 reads CATSRDQRDGYTF. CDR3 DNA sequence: TGTGCCACCAGCAGAGATCAAAGAGATGGCTACACCTTC. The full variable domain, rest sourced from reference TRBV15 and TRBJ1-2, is DAMVIQNPRYQVTQFGKPVTLSCSQTLNHNVMYWYQQKSSQAPKLLFHYYDKDFNNEADTPDNFQSRRPNTSFCFLDIRSPGLGDTAMYLCATSRDQRDGYTFGSGTRLTVV.

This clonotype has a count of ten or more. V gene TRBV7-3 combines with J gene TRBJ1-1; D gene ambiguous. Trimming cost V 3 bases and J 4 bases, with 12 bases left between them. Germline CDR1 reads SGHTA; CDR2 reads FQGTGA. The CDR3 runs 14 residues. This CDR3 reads CASSFGVSGTEAFF. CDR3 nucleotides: TGTGCCAGCAGCTTTGGGGTCAGCGGCACTGAAGCTTTCTTT. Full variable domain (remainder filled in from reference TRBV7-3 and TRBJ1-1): GAGVSQTPSNKVTEKGKYVELRCDPISGHTALYWYRQSLGQGPEFLIYFQGTGAADDSGLPNDRFFAVRPEGSVSTLKIQRTERGDSAVYLCASSFGVSGTEAFFGQGTRLTVV.

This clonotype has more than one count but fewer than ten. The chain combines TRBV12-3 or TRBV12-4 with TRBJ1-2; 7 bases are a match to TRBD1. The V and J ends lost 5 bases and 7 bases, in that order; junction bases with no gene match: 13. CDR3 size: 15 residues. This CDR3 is CASSTRQGTFSGYTF. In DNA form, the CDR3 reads TGTGCCAGCAGTACCCGACAGGGAACCTTTAGTGGCTACACCTTC.

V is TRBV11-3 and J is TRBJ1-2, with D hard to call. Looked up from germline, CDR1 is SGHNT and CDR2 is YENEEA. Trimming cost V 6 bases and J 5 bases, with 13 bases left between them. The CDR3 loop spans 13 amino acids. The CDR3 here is CASSLTHSYGYTF. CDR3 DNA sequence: TGTGCCAGCAGTCTTACCCACAGTTATGGCTACACCTTC.

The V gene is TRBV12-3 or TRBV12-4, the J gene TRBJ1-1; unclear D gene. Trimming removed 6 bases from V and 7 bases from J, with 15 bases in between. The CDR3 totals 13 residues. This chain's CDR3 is CASSLDRKSEAFF. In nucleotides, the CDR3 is TGTGCCAGCAGCCTGGACCGGAAGAGTGAAGCTTTCTTT.

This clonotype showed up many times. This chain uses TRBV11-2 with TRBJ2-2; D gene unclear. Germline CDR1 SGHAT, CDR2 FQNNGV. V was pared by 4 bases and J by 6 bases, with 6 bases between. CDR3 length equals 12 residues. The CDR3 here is CASSSRAGELFF. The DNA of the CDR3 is TGTGCCAGCAGCTCCCGCGCCGGGGAGCTGTTTTTT.

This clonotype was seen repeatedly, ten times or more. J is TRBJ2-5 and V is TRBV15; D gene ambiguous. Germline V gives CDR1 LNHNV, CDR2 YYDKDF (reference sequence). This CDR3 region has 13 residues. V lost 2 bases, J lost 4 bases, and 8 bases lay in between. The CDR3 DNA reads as TGTGCCACCAGCAGAATAGCCGGAGAGACCCAGTACTTC. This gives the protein CATSRIAGETQYF.

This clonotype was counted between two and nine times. The DNA of the CDR3 is TGTGCCAGCAGCTTAAATCTCGGGGGTTCCGAAGCTTTCTTT. Its translation: CASSLNLGGSEAFF. The rearrangement joins TRBV7-3 to TRBJ1-1, with D perhaps matching TRBD1 (5 bases). This CDR3 has 14 amino acids. CDR1 SGHTA and CDR2 FQGTGA come from the germline V gene. V lost 1 base and J 8 bases, leaving 14 bases between the germline ends.

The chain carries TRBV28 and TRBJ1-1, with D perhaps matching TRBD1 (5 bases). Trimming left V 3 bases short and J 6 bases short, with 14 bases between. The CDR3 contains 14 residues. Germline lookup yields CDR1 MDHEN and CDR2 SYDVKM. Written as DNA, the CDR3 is TGTGCCAGCAGTTTTGGGGCTACCCCCGCTGAAGCTTTCTTT. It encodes CASSFGATPAEAFF.

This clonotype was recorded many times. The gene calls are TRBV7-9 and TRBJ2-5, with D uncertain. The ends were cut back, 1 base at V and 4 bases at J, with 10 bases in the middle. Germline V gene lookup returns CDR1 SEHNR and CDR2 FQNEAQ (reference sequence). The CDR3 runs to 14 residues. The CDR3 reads CASSLGRTRETQYF. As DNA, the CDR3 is TGTGCCAGCAGCTTAGGCAGAACGAGAGAGACCCAGTACTTC.

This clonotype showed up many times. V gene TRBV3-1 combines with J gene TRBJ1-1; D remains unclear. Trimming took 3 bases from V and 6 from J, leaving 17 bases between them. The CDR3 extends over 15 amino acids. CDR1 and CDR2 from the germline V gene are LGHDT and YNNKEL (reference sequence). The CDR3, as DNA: TGTGCCAGCAGCCACCCCGGACTTATGGCCCCTGAAGCTTTCTTT. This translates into CASSHPGLMAPEAFF.